Following are 18 T cell receptor beta chains from one sample sequenced in a study of regulatory T cells in long-lasting Graves disease. The time point is: newly diagnosed GD, antithyroid drugs for less than 3 months. Isolated PBMC RNA provided the starting material for the TCR library. Relying on iRepertoire HTBI primers and Arm-PCR of CDR3 regions, the team built TCR beta libraries. In TCRdb, the multiplex PCR reads were re-called with MiXCR into one record per CDR3 protein. This sample has 550,000 to 650,000 distinct CDR3 sequences, with 15% to 20% found just once. This sample also belongs to another study, concerning T cells in Graves' hyperthyroidism and ophthalmopathy.

The input for sequencing was peripheral blood mononuclear cells (PBMCs), taken at new diagnosis, from a patient treated with antithyroid drugs. The receptor set was obtained from a young man with Graves disease.

This clonotype was found many times. The CDR3 region has the DNA TGTGCCAGCAGCTATCTAGCGGGAGGAAGCGGTGAGCAGTTCTTC. It specifies CASSYLAGGSGEQFF. The chain combines TRBV11-2 with TRBJ2-1; 11 bases map to TRBD2. V was clipped by 4 bases and J by 9 bases; unmatched bases: 8. The CDR3 has 15 amino acids. The germline CDR1 and CDR2 sequences are SGHAT and FQNNGV.

The gene calls are TRBV6-5 and TRBJ2-2, with 7 positions matching TRBD1. Germline V gives CDR1 MNHEY, CDR2 SVGAGI. The junction had 4 bases not matched to a gene; V was cut back by 0 bases and J by 0 bases. This CDR3 has 17 amino acids. The CDR3 coding sequence is TGTGCCAGCAGTTACTCGTCTGGACAGGCGAACACCGGGGAGCTGTTTTTT. Translated, it gives CASSYSSGQANTGELFF.

The chain recombines TRBV11-2 with TRBJ2-1; 12 positions match TRBD1. Losses at the gene ends were 1 base for V and 5 bases for J; bases not matched to a gene: 9. Germline values: CDR1 SGHAT, CDR2 FQNNGV. This CDR3 spans 18 amino acids. The CDR3 loop reads CASSLVPGQGAGDNEQFF. The DNA of the CDR3 is TGTGCCAGCAGCTTAGTTCCGGGACAGGGGGCAGGGGACAATGAGCAGTTCTTC.

This clonotype has at least ten counts. This sequence joins TRBV28 and TRBJ1-1, with unresolved D. The CDR3 extends over 11 amino acids. Trimming removed 8 bases at V and 7 bases at J, with 11 bases between. Germline CDR1 and CDR2: MDHEN and SYDVKM. The CDR3 reads CASHRVGEAFF. CDR3 nucleotides: TGTGCCAGCCACCGAGTTGGTGAAGCTTTCTTT.

The table lists this clonotype with many counts. The chain is built from TRBV7-6 and TRBJ2-1; no clear D gene. CDR3 length equals 17 residues. V was cut by 1 base and J by 0 bases, with 13 bases left in between. CDR1 and CDR2 (germline): SGHVS, FNYEAQ. The CDR3 loop is CASSLGHVMSSYNEQFF. The DNA for the CDR3 is TGTGCCAGCAGCTTAGGTCATGTGATGAGCTCCTACAATGAGCAGTTCTTC. Using reference TRBV7-6 and TRBJ2-1 for the parts outside the CDR3, the full variable domain is GAGVSQSPRYKVTKRGQDVALRCDPISGHVSLYWYRQALGQGPEFLTYFNYEAQQDKSGLPNDRFSAERPEGSISTLTIQRTEQRDSAMYRCASSLGHVMSSYNEQFFGPGTRLTVL.

This chain links TRBV6-1 with TRBJ1-1; D unclear. Germline values: CDR1 MNHNS, CDR2 SASEGT. This CDR3 has 15 amino acids. V lost 6 bases, J lost 4 bases, and 18 bases lay in between. The CDR3 here is CASSQPPLGSTEAFF. The CDR3 DNA follows: TGTGCCAGCAGCCAACCGCCGTTGGGTAGCACTGAAGCTTTCTTT.

This clonotype was detected a few times. This sequence joins TRBV7-6 and TRBJ2-1; no clear D gene. V gave up 5 bases and J gave up 5 bases, with 13 bases separating them. CDR1 SGHVS and CDR2 FNYEAQ come from the germline V gene. CDR3 size: 14 residues. The CDR3 DNA sequence: TGTGCCAGCAGCCCCCGCTATCAGAACAATGAGCAGTTCTTC. It yields the protein CASSPRYQNNEQFF.

This clonotype has ten or more counts. This rearrangement joins TRBV27 to TRBJ2-7; TRBD2 might be the D (6 bases). Germline CDR1 MNHEY, CDR2 SMNVEV (reference sequence). The V and J ends lost 3 bases and 0 bases respectively, with 12 bases between them. The CDR3 length is 15 residues. The CDR3 DNA sequence: TGTGCCAGCAGTTTCCATTGGGGGGTCTCCTACGAGCAGTACTTC. Its protein product is CASSFHWGVSYEQYF.

The rearrangement joins TRBV6-9 to TRBJ1-2; D is unclear. Germline lookup yields CDR1 MNHGY and CDR2 SVAAGI. This CDR3 spans 13 amino acids. V dropped 3 bases and J dropped 7 bases, with 12 bases sitting between them. The CDR3 nucleotides read TGTGCCAGCAGTTACTCCCCGGTCGGTGGCTACACCTTC. Amino acid sequence: CASSYSPVGGYTF.

This clonotype was observed a few times. The CDR3 nucleotides are TGCAGTGCTCCACGAGGGAGACAATATTCACCCCTCCACTTT. Translation: CSAPRGRQYSPLHF. V usage is TRBV20-1 and J usage is TRBJ1-6; D unclear. V was trimmed by 5 bases and J by 8 bases, leaving 16 bases between them. This CDR3 contains 14 residues. CDR1 and CDR2 from the germline V gene are DFQATT and SNEGSKA (reference sequence).

The J gene is TRBJ2-1, the V gene TRBV11-2; possible D gene TRBD2, 5 bases. This CDR3 contains 16 residues. V lost 5 bases and J 8 bases, leaving 22 bases between the germline ends. Germline V gene data show CDR1 as SGHAT and CDR2 as FQNNGV. Written as DNA, the CDR3 is TGTGCCAGCAGCCCCCCGGGCTCTAGCCGCCACTATGAGCAGTTCTTC. Its translation: CASSPPGSSRHYEQFF.

This clonotype was observed at least ten times. The chain combines TRBV30 with TRBJ1-1; 7 nucleotides agree with TRBD1. The CDR3 totals 15 residues. Per the germline V gene, CDR1 is GTSNPN and CDR2 is SVGIG (reference sequence). V dropped 5 bases and J dropped 4; count of bases not matched to a gene: 13. In nucleotides, the CDR3 is TGTGCCTGGGCGATAAACAGGGGAAGGAGCACTGAAGCTTTCTTT. Translation gives CAWAINRGRSTEAFF.

This clonotype was seen a handful of times. One junction end disagrees with the germline gene, perhaps due to a read error. The chain combines TRBV7-8 with TRBJ2-7, with 10 positions matching TRBD1. Germline values: CDR1 SGHVS, CDR2 FQNEAQ. The CDR3 is made up of 15 amino acids. The CDR3 DNA reads TGTGCCAGCAGCTTAACGGAGGACAGGGGGTACGAGCAGCACTTC. It specifies CASSLTEDRGYEQHF.

This clonotype appeared many times. The V call is TRBV11-2, the J call TRBJ2-5; 9 nucleotides match TRBD2. Germline V gives CDR1 SGHAT, CDR2 FQNNGV. The trim removed 5 bases at V and 5 bases at J, leaving 6 bases unmatched. The CDR3 extends over 14 amino acids. CDR3 in amino acids: CASSPRTSEETQYF. In DNA, the CDR3 is TGTGCCAGCAGCCCCCGGACTAGCGAGGAGACCCAGTACTTC.

The chain is built from TRBV7-9 and TRBJ1-3, with D possibly TRBD1 on 5 matching bases. The CDR3 sequence is 18 residues long. Germline CDR1 is SEHNR and CDR2 is FQNEAQ (reference sequence). Trimming took 5 bases from V and 2 from J, leaving 22 bases between them. The CDR3 sequence is CASSPPPGQDSTGNTIYF. The DNA of the CDR3 is TGTGCCAGCAGCCCGCCCCCGGGGCAAGACAGCACTGGAAACACCATATATTTT.

This clonotype was seen ten or more times. The genes are TRBV20-1 and TRBJ2-1; 12 positions match TRBD2. Per the germline V gene, CDR1 is DFQATT and CDR2 is SNEGSKA (reference sequence). The CDR3 contains 16 residues. The V segment lost 0 bases and the J segment 5 bases; nucleotides outside the gene matches: 5. The CDR3, as DNA: TGCAGTGCTAGAGATCCACTAGCGGGAGGCGACAATGAGCAGTTCTTC. It yields the protein CSARDPLAGGDNEQFF.

Only a few counts were recorded for this clonotype. The chain uses TRBV11-2 and TRBJ2-7; the match to TRBD2 covers 10 bases. This CDR3 is built from 15 residues. The germline V gene has CDR1 SGHAT and CDR2 FQNNGV. Trimming took 5 bases from V and 6 from J; bases not matched to a gene: 10. Written as DNA, the CDR3 is TGTGCCAGCAGCCCACTTGGGACTAGCGTGGTCGAGCAGTACTTC. This encodes CASSPLGTSVVEQYF.

This chain connects TRBV6-1 to TRBJ1-4; 7 nucleotides align to TRBD1. In germline, CDR1 is MNHNS, CDR2 SASEGT. CDR3 length: 15 residues. V dropped 6 bases and J dropped 4; count of bases not matched to a gene: 8. The CDR3 loop is CASRLHRGVNEKLFF. In DNA, the CDR3 is TGTGCCAGCAGGCTACACAGGGGCGTTAATGAAAAACTGTTTTTT.